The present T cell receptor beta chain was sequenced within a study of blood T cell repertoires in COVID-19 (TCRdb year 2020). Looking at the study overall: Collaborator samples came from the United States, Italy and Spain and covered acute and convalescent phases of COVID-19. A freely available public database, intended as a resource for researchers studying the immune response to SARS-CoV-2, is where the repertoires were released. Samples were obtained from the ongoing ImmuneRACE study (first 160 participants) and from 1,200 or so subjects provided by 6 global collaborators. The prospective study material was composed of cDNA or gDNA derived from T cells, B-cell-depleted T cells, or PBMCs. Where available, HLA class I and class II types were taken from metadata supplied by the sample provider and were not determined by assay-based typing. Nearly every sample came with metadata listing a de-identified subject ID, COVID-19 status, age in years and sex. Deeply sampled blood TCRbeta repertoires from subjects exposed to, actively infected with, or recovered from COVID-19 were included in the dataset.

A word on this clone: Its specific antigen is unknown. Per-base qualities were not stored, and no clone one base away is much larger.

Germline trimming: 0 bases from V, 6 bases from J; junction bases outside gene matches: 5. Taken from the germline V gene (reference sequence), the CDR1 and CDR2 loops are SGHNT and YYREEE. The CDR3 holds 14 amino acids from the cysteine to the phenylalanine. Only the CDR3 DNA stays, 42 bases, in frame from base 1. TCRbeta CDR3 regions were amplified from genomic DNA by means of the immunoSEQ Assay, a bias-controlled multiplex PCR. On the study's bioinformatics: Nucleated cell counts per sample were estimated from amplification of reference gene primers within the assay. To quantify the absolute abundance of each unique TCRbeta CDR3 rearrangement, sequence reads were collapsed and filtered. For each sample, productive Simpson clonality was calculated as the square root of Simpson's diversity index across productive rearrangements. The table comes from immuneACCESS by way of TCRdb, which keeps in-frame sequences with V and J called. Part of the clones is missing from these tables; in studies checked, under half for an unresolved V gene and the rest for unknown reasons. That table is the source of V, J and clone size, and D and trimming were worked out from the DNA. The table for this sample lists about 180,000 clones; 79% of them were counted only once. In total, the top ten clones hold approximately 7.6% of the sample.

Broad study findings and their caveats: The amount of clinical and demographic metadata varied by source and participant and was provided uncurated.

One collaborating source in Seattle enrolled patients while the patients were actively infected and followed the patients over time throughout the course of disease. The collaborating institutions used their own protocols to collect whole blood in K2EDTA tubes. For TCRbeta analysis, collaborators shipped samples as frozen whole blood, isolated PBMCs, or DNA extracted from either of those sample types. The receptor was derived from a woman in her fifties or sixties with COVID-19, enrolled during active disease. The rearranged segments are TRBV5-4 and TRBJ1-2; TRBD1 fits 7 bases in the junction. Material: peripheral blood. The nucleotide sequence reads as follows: TGTGCCAGCAGCTTGGTCGAGGACAGGCATGGCTACACCTTC. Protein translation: CASSLVEDRHGYTF.